Below, 14 T cell receptor beta chains from the same sample are listed, as sequenced in a study of CD8+ T cells in alopecia areata. In each case, RNA was isolated and then reverse transcribed into cDNA as the sequencing template. Measured with immunoSEQ multiplex PCR; TCRdb has only the in-frame clones, and not every one. The table lists a few hundred thousand clones, 56% of them singletons, with around 5.1% in the top ten. The sequencing sample was made of CD8+ T cells sorted from blood. Every receptor here comes from a human donor in good health.

The rearrangement uses TRBV25-1 and TRBJ1-2; D is possibly TRBD1 (5 bases). V was cut by 3 bases and J by 8 bases, with 22 bases left in between. This CDR3 is built from 16 residues. The germline V gene has CDR1 MGHDK and CDR2 SYGVNS. For the CDR3, the DNA is TGTGCCAGCAGTGACTTACAGGACGCCCCTGATAACGGCTACACCTTC. Its protein product is CASSDLQDAPDNGYTF.

The chain has TRBV5-1 and TRBJ2-3; D remains unclear. V was shortened by 6 bases and J by 6 bases, with 14 bases between the two germline ends. Germline V gene sequence: CDR1 SGHRS, CDR2 YFSETQ. The CDR3 sequence is 13 residues long. CDR3 nucleotides: TGCGCCAGCACCTCCTTGCCCTGGGATACGCAGTATTTT. Protein sequence: CASTSLPWDTQYF. The whole variable domain, remainder taken from reference TRBV5-1 and TRBJ2-3, is KAGVTQTPRYLIKTRGQQVTLSCSPISGHRSVSWYQQTPGQGLQFLFEYFSETQRNKGNFPGRFSGRQFSNSRSEMNVSTLELGDSALYLCASTSLPWDTQYFGPGTRLTVL.

The chain recombines TRBV2 with TRBJ2-7; D unresolved. Germline V gene sequence: CDR1 SNHLY, CDR2 FYNNEI. This CDR3 has 11 amino acids. V dropped 7 bases and J dropped 6 bases, with 10 bases sitting between them. This CDR3 is CASTPRLEQYF. The CDR3 bases are TGTGCCAGCACACCCCGGCTCGAGCAGTACTTC.

This rearrangement joins TRBV12-5 to TRBJ1-1; D may be TRBD1 (5 bases). Germline assignment: CDR1 LGHNT and CDR2 FRNRAP. Trimming removed 5 bases at V and 6 bases at J, with 19 bases between. This CDR3 spans 15 amino acids. This chain's CDR3 is CASGPPGPSLAEAFF. CDR3 sequence (DNA): TGTGCTAGTGGTCCACCGGGACCATCTCTCGCTGAAGCTTTCTTT.

CDR3 nucleotide sequence: TGTGCCAGCAGCGTAGTTATGGAGGGCAATGAGCAGTTCTTC. Translating it yields CASSVVMEGNEQFF. The rearrangement links TRBV9 to TRBJ2-1; weak D call: TRBD2 (6 bases). This CDR3 has 14 residues. Trimming took off 0 bases at V and 6 bases at J, with 10 bases between the two ends. CDR1 and CDR2 from the germline V gene are SGDLS and YYNGEE.

This clone was counted between two and nine times. In nucleotides, the CDR3 is TGTGCCAGCAGCGGGACAGAGAACACTGAAGCTTTCTTT. This gives the protein CASSGTENTEAFF. The rearrangement links TRBV5-4 to TRBJ1-1; 7 bases line up with TRBD1. The germline V gene encodes CDR1 SGHNT and CDR2 YYREEE (reference sequence). The CDR3 length is 13 residues. V gave up 4 bases and J gave up 1 base; unmatched junction bases: 1.

Points on this clone: The same CDR3 arises from other DNA sequences in this sample as well. The CDR3 is CSVTDNEQFF. CDR3 in DNA: TGCAGCGTTACTGACAATGAGCAGTTCTTC. The chain links TRBV29-1 to TRBJ2-1, with D hard to call. V was cut by 5 bases and J by 5 bases, with 4 bases left in between. This CDR3 has 10 amino acids. Germline V gene data show CDR1 as SQVTM and CDR2 as ANQGSEA.

In this sample, this clone turned up a few times. The V gene is TRBV29-1, the J gene TRBJ2-7, with TRBD1 identical over 8 bases. CDR3 length: 13 residues. Trimming cost V 7 bases and J 2 bases; bases outside gene matches: 7. Germline CDR1 SQVTM, CDR2 ANQGSEA. The CDR3 sequence is CSAERDRPYEQYF. CDR3 DNA sequence: TGCAGCGCCGAGAGGGACAGGCCCTACGAGCAGTACTTC.

In its sample, this clone was seen a few times. This rearrangement joins TRBV10-2 to TRBJ2-7; no firm D call. Germline V lookup: CDR1 WSHSY, CDR2 SAAADI. The V end lost 3 bases, the J end lost 4 bases, and 4 bases lay between the germline ends. The CDR3 spans 11 residues. The CDR3 protein is CASSDGYEQYF. The CDR3 DNA reads as TGCGCCAGCAGTGACGGGTACGAGCAGTACTTC.

The chain employs TRBV4-1 and TRBJ1-2; possible D gene TRBD1, 6 bases. The V end was cut by 1 base, the J end by 2 bases, with 17 bases between. The CDR3 loop spans 17 amino acids. CDR1 is MGHRA and CDR2 is YSYEKL in the germline V gene. This chain's CDR3 is CASSQGIGGQMNYGYTF. CDR3 nucleotides: TGCGCCAGCAGCCAAGGGATTGGGGGCCAGATGAACTATGGCTACACCTTC.

The genes are TRBV27 and TRBJ1-1; no clear D. The CDR3 covers 14 residues. V was cut by 0 bases and J by 1 base, with 6 bases left in between. The germline V gene encodes CDR1 MNHEY and CDR2 SMNVEV (reference sequence). CDR3 sequence (DNA): TGTGCCAGCAGTTTATCGCGGGGGAACACTGAAGCTTTCTTT. This gives the protein CASSLSRGNTEAFF.

The chain employs TRBV5-1 and TRBJ1-2; TRBD1 agrees at 8 bases. CDR1 and CDR2 from the germline V gene are SGHRS and YFSETQ. This CDR3 has 14 amino acids. The J segment lost 3 bases and the V segment lost 0 bases, leaving 1 base of the junction unmatched. CDR3 amino acids: CASSLETGDYGYTF. The CDR3 bases are TGCGCCAGCAGCTTGGAGACAGGGGACTATGGCTACACCTTC.

The chain is built from TRBV5-6 and TRBJ2-7; the D is unclear. Trimming left V 3 bases short and J 0 bases short, with 7 bases between. CDR1 and CDR2 (germline): SGHDT, YYEEEE. This CDR3 contains 13 residues. CDR3 sequence (DNA): TGTGCCAGCAGCTCGGGTGACTCCTACGAGCAGTACTTC. Its protein is CASSSGDSYEQYF.

This chain links TRBV6-1 with TRBJ1-6; the D gene is possibly TRBD1 (5 bases). In germline, CDR1 is MNHNS, CDR2 SASEGT. The CDR3 has 17 amino acids. Trimming cost V 2 bases and J 10 bases, with 21 bases left between them. This CDR3 reads CASSEMDWGFVISPLHF. CDR3 bases: TGTGCCAGCAGTGAAATGGATTGGGGGTTCGTCATCTCACCCCTCCACTTT.